This T cell receptor beta chain was captured in a study of response to subunit inactivated influenza vaccine. Findings and limits, study-wide: The authors proposed limited new T cell recruitment per seasonal influenza vaccination.

This clonotype showed up just a few times. Its antigen is unidentified. TCRdb analysed the RT-PCR reads with MiXCR anew, one entry per CDR3 protein. The sample yields about 570,000 distinct CDR3 sequences, about 11% seen once. Germline V gene sequence: CDR1 MNHEY, CDR2 SVGEGT. With 6 bases removed from V and 5 bases from J, the gap between germline ends came to 14 bases. The CDR3 contains 14 residues. This same sample was also taken into another study, of T cells expressing NK-cell markers. This second study notes: 5'RACE template switching built TCR beta cDNA with unique molecular identifiers. Sorted CD3+CD56-NKG2C+, CD3+CD56+NKG2C+ and CD3+CD56+NKG2C- T cells supplied the TCR beta repertoires. The dominant NKG2C+ clonotypes represented roughly 1.0-7.5% of CD8+ T cells in over 5 donors. These clonotypes additionally ranked first within the CD3+CD56-NKG2C+ fraction of several donors.

The receptor comes from a man aged 45-65 years who received an inactivated influenza vaccine. The input for sequencing was PBMCs from blood, taken on the day of vaccination. The chain combines TRBV6-2 or TRBV6-3 with TRBJ1-5, with TRBD1 as a possible D gene (5 bases). The CDR3 spells CASSSGRMDQPQHF. As DNA, the CDR3 is TGTGCCAGCAGCTCGGGACGGATGGATCAGCCCCAGCATTTT.